Sequencing of this T cell receptor (beta chain) was carried out in a study of T cell responses to AZD1222 COVID-19 vaccine. There are 15 residues in the CDR3. The germline V gene has CDR1 MGHRA and CDR2 YSYEKL. With 2 bases clipped from V and 5 bases from J, the junction kept 6 bases outside the gene matches. Regarding the study as a whole: Seropositivity was recorded at baseline in only 6 or 7 AZD1222 recipients.

Second-dose timings of about 4 or about 12 weeks were pooled. The table came from immunoSEQ multiplex PCR; TCRdb's copy has only in-frame clones and leaves some out. This table has about 51,000 clones, approximately 90% appearing once. Remarks on this clone: Its antigen is as yet unknown.

This sample comprised peripheral blood, obtained 28 days after the second AZD1222 dose. The receptor's source is an adult who received the AZD1222 COVID-19 vaccine. The chain carries TRBV4-1 and TRBJ2-7; 10 bases agree with TRBD1. CDR3 protein: CASSQPRTGGNEQYF. The CDR3 DNA reads TGCGCCAGCAGCCAACCACGGACAGGGGGGAACGAGCAGTACTTC.